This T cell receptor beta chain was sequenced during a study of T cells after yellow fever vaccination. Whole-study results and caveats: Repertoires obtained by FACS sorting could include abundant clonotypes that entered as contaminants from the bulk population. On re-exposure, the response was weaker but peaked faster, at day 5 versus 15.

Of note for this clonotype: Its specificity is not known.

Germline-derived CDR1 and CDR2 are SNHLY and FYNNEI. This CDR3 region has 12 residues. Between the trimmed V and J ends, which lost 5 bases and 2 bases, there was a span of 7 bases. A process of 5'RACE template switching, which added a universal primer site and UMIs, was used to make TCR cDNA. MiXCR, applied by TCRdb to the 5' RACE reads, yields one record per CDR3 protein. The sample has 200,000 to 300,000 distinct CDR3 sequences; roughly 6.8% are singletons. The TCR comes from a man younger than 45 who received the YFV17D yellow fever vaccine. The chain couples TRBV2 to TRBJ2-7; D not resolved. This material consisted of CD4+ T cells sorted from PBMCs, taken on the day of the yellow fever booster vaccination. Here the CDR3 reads CASSYGPYEQYF. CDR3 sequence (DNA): TGTGCCAGCAGTTATGGACCCTACGAGCAGTACTTC.